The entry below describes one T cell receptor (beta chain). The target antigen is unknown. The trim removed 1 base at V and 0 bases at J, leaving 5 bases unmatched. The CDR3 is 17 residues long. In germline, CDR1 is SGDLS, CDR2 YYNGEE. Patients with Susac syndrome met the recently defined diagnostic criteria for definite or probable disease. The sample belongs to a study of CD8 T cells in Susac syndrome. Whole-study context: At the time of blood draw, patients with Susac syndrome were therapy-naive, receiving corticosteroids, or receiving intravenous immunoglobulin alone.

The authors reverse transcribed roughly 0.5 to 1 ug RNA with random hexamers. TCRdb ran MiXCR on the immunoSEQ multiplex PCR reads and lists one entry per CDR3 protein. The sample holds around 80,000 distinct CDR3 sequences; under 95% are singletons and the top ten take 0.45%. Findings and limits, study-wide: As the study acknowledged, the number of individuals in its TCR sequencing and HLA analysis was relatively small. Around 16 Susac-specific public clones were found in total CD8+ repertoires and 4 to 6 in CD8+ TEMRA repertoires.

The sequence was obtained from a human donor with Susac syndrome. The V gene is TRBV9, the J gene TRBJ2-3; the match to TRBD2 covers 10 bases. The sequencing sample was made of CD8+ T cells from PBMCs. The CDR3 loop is CASSVYEREGSTDTQYF. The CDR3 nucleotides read TGTGCCAGCAGCGTATACGAGCGGGAGGGTAGCACAGATACGCAGTATTTT.